These T cell receptor beta chains were read from a single sample in a study of cytomegalovirus exposure and HLA in healthy donors. The method was immunoSEQ multiplex PCR; TCRdb's version includes in-frame clones alone and lacks a portion of them. The profile covers roughly 99,000 clones, with over 65% appearing a single time and approximately 16% taken by the ten largest. Input material: PBMCs. Receptors were obtained from a man between 60 and 75 years old in good health and CMV-seropositive. Both conserved end residues are part of each CDR3. Fields, in order: D gene, clone size, J gene, V gene, CDR3 protein, CDR3 DNA. A D gene is named only where the DNA matches it firmly. Size is omitted from some rows. Given values are once, few, many or a class for expanded clones.

NA once TRBJ1-1 TRBV7-9 CSSSLGQVAFF TGTTCCAGCAGCTTAGGGCAGGTGGCTTTCTTT
NA few TRBJ2-6 TRBV5-1 CASSSRSSGANVLTF TGCGCCAGCAGTTCCCGGAGCTCTGGGGCCAACGTCCTGACTTTC
TRBD1 NA TRBJ1-5 TRBV6-6 CASSRDSDSNQPQHF TGTGCCAGCAGCCGGGACAGTGATAGCAATCAGCCCCAGCATTTT
NA NA TRBJ2-5 TRBV7-6 CASSLGPKETQYF TGTGCCAGCAGCTTAGGGCCGAAAGAGACCCAGTACTTC
NA once TRBJ2-2 TRBV7-9 CSSSLGQDTGELFF TGTTCCAGCAGCTTGGGCCAGGACACCGGGGAGCTGTTTTTT
NA NA TRBJ1-5 TRBV27 CASSPGRYSNQPQHF TGTGCCAGCAGCCCCGGGAGGTATAGCAATCAGCCCCAGCATTTT
TRBD1 NA TRBJ2-2 TRBV9 CASSEGDRAGLTGELFF TGTGCCAGCAGCGAGGGGGACAGGGCAGGACTTACCGGGGAGCTGTTTTTT
NA NA TRBJ2-7 TRBV12-5 CASGLWEAFYGEQYF TGTGCTAGTGGTTTGTGGGAGGCCTTTTACGGAGAGCAGTACTTC
NA few TRBJ2-7 TRBV7-3 CASSLAGIGYEQYF TGTGCCAGCAGCTTAGCAGGGATCGGCTACGAGCAGTACTTC
NA many TRBJ1-4 TRBV5-6 CASRDQGNEKLFF TGTGCCAGCAGAGACCAGGGTAATGAAAAACTGTTTTTT
TRBD2 NA TRBJ2-7 TRBV4-1 CASSQAGTSPYEQYF TGCGCCAGCAGCCAGGCCGGGACTAGCCCCTACGAGCAGTACTTC
NA NA TRBJ2-5 TRBV5-1 CASSQKSGSTSTETQYF TGCGCCAGCAGTCAAAAATCGGGGTCCACAAGCACGGAGACCCAGTACTTC
NA few TRBJ1-1 TRBV28 CASSLAGANTEAFF TGTGCCAGCAGCCTTGCGGGAGCGAACACTGAAGCTTTCTTT
NA NA TRBJ1-2 TRBV5-1 CASSRNRDYGYTF TGCGCCAGCAGCAGGAACAGGGACTATGGCTACACCTTC
TRBD1 NA TRBJ2-7 TRBV7-2 CASSPGQGRVEQYF TGTGCCAGCAGCCCGGGACAGGGAAGGGTCGAGCAGTACTTC
NA NA TRBJ1-2 TRBV19 CASTPRTATTNNYGYTF TGTGCCAGTACCCCGAGGACAGCCACTACGAATAACTATGGCTACACCTTC
TRBD2 NA TRBJ2-7 TRBV10-3 CALGLAGGAEQYF TGTGCCTTAGGACTAGCGGGGGGTGCCGAGCAGTACTTC
NA NA TRBJ2-7 TRBV7-6 CASSLTDGVYEQYF TGTGCCAGCAGCTTGACGGACGGGGTCTACGAGCAGTACTTC
NA NA TRBJ1-2 TRBV7-9 CASSPKGGDYGYTF TGTGCCAGCAGCCCCAAGGGAGGGGACTATGGCTACACCTTC
TRBD1 NA TRBJ1-2 TRBV7-2 CASSLDRVRGYTF TGTGCCAGCAGCTTGGACAGGGTTCGGGGCTACACCTTC
TRBD1 NA TRBJ2-7 TRBV28 CASSSGTGGSYEQYF TGTGCCAGCAGTTCCGGGACAGGGGGCTCCTACGAGCAGTACTTC
NA NA TRBJ2-3 TRBV27 CASSPIDRGVGGSDTQYF TGTGCCAGCAGTCCGATAGACAGGGGAGTGGGAGGGTCAGATACGCAGTATTTT
TRBD1 NA TRBJ2-7 TRBV7-9 CASSLDDRGFAYEQYF TGTGCCAGCAGCTTAGATGACAGGGGGTTCGCCTACGAGCAGTACTTC
NA once TRBJ2-6 TRBV6-9 CASSPLGTPFSGANVLTF TGTGCCAGCAGTCCCTTGGGGACACCCTTCTCTGGGGCCAACGTCCTGACTTTC
TRBD2 NA TRBJ2-1 TRBV14 CASSPHGNGGGNYNEQFF TGTGCCAGCAGCCCCCACGGGAACGGGGGGGGGAACTACAATGAGCAGTTCTTC
NA few TRBJ1-1 TRBV7-6 CASSLDQGPTEAFF TGTGCCAGCAGCTTAGATCAGGGGCCCACTGAAGCTTTCTTT
TRBD1 NA TRBJ1-2 TRBV7-8 CASSLALGDRGPYDGYTF TGTGCCAGCAGCTTAGCGTTGGGGGACAGGGGACCCTATGATGGCTACACCTTC
TRBD1 NA TRBJ1-1 TRBV4-3 CASSQKQGSPEAFF TGCGCCAGCAGCCAGAAACAGGGGTCCCCAGAAGCTTTCTTT
TRBD1 NA TRBJ2-7 TRBV19 CASSMSPGGYEQYF TGTGCCAGTAGTATGTCCCCAGGGGGTTACGAGCAGTACTTC
TRBD1 NA TRBJ1-1 TRBV6-6 CASKSDSGTGALEAFF TGTGCCAGCAAAAGCGACTCCGGGACAGGGGCGCTGGAAGCTTTCTTT
TRBD1 NA TRBJ1-2 TRBV4-1 CASSDVNRDRLYGYTF TGCGCCAGCAGCGATGTAAACCGGGACAGGCTCTATGGCTACACCTTC
NA NA TRBJ1-2 TRBV5-6 CASNPVATATNYGYTF TGTGCCAGCAACCCCGTTGCGACAGCTACTAACTATGGCTACACCTTC